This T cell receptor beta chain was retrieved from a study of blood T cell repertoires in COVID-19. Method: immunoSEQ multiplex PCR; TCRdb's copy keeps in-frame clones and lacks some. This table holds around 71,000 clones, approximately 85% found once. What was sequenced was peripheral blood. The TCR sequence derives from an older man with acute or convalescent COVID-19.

CDR3 coding DNA: TGTGCCAGCAGTTTTCGACAGGGGGGCAATGGCTACACCTTC. Translation: CASSFRQGGNGYTF. V is TRBV27 and J is TRBJ1-2; 9 bases agree with TRBD1. This CDR3 region has 14 residues. The ends lost 3 bases at V and 6 bases at J; junction bases unmatched: 5. Germline V gene data show CDR1 as MNHEY and CDR2 as SMNVEV (reference sequence).